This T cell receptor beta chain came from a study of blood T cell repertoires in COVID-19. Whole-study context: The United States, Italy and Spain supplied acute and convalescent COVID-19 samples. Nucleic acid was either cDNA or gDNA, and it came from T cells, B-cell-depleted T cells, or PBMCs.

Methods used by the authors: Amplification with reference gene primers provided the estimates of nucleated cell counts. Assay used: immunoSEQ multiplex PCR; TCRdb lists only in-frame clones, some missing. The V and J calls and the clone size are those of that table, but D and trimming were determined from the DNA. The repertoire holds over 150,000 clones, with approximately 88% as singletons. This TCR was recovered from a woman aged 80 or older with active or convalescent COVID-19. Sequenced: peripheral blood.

CDR3 in amino acids: CASRGGWDSLYGYTF. CDR3 DNA sequence: TGTGCCAGCAGGGGGGGCTGGGACAGCCTCTATGGCTACACCTTC. V is TRBV6-5 and J is TRBJ1-2; 7 nucleotides line up with TRBD1. The CDR3 has 15 residues. J was trimmed by 4 bases and V by 6 bases; bases with no gene match: 11. The germline V gene encodes CDR1 MNHEY and CDR2 SVGAGI.